This is a list of T cell receptor beta chains from one sample in a study of blood T cell repertoires in COVID-19. The table came from immunoSEQ multiplex PCR; TCRdb's copy has only in-frame clones and leaves some out. This sample yields 55,000 to 65,000 clones, of which approximately 85% are seen a single time; 10% to 15% belongs to the top ten. Sequenced material: peripheral blood. The origin of the receptors is a human donor in a cohort sampled during active COVID-19. Both conserved end residues are part of each CDR3. Each record gives: J gene, V gene, clone size, D gene, CDR3 DNA, CDR3 protein. A D gene is named only where the DNA matches it firmly. Where a row states a size, it is once, few, many or the class of an expanded clone; other rows omit it.

J: TRBJ2-7; V: TRBV7-9; size: once; D: TRBD1; DNA: TGTGCCAGCAGCGCGACAGGGGGCAAGGACGAGCAGTACTTC; CDR3: CASSATGGKDEQYF
J: TRBJ1-1; V: TRBV5-6; size: NA; D: NA; DNA: TGTGCCAGCAGCCCGGACAGCGGGGCTGAAGCTTTCTTT; CDR3: CASSPDSGAEAFF
J: TRBJ1-2; V: TRBV11-2; size: NA; D: TRBD1; DNA: TGTGCCAGCAGCTCACTTACCCCGGACAGGGTCAATGGCTACACCTTC; CDR3: CASSSLTPDRVNGYTF
J: TRBJ2-3; V: TRBV23-1; size: NA; D: NA; DNA: TGCGCCTACAGGGGGGGCCTGGAAGATACGCAGTATTTT; CDR3: CAYRGGLEDTQYF
J: TRBJ2-3; V: TRBV24-1; size: NA; D: TRBD2; DNA: TGTGCCACCAGTGATGTGAGCGGGGTAAACACAGATACGCAGTATTTT; CDR3: CATSDVSGVNTDTQYF
J: TRBJ2-5; V: TRBV5-1; size: NA; D: TRBD2; DNA: TGCGCCAGCAGCGGGGGGCTGGGACTAGCGAGAGAGACCCAGTACTTC; CDR3: CASSGGLGLARETQYF
J: TRBJ2-1; V: TRBV3-1/TRBV3-2; size: NA; D: NA; DNA: TGTGCCAGCAGCCAAGTGCCCCTCGGTGAGCAGTTCTTC; CDR3: CASSQVPLGEQFF
J: TRBJ2-3; V: TRBV5-4; size: NA; D: TRBD2; DNA: TGTGCCAGCAGCTTGGGGGGACTAGCGGCAGATACGCAGTATTTT; CDR3: CASSLGGLAADTQYF
J: TRBJ2-5; V: TRBV9; size: once; D: NA; DNA: TGTGCCAGCAGCGCCTGGGGGGAGGAGACCCAGTACTTC; CDR3: CASSAWGEETQYF
J: TRBJ1-2; V: TRBV6-5; size: NA; D: TRBD1; DNA: TGTGCCAGCAGGGACAGGGGATCTGGCTACACCTTC; CDR3: CASRDRGSGYTF
J: TRBJ1-1; V: TRBV5-1; size: NA; D: NA; DNA: TGCGCCAGCAGCTTGGTAGGGGTGACTGAAGCTTTCTTT; CDR3: CASSLVGVTEAFF
J: TRBJ2-7; V: TRBV7-2; size: NA; D: NA; DNA: TGTGCCAGCAGCTTAGCAGGGGTCGACGAGCAGTACTTC; CDR3: CASSLAGVDEQYF
J: TRBJ1-4; V: TRBV5-5; size: NA; D: NA; DNA: TGTGCCAGCAGCTTGGCCGGGTCAGGGAAAAATGAAAAACTGTTTTTT; CDR3: CASSLAGSGKNEKLFF
J: TRBJ1-2; V: TRBV19; size: NA; D: NA; DNA: TGTGCCAGTAGTATAAGGGAGCCTGGCGGTGGCTACACCTTC; CDR3: CASSIREPGGGYTF
J: TRBJ2-5; V: TRBV11-2; size: NA; D: NA; DNA: TGTGCCAGCAGCTTTGAGTACCAAGAGACCCAGTACTTC; CDR3: CASSFEYQETQYF
J: TRBJ2-2; V: TRBV14; size: NA; D: TRBD2; DNA: TGTGCCAGCAGCCAGCCCTTTGGACGGGGGGGCATCGGGGAGCTGTTTTTT; CDR3: CASSQPFGRGGIGELFF